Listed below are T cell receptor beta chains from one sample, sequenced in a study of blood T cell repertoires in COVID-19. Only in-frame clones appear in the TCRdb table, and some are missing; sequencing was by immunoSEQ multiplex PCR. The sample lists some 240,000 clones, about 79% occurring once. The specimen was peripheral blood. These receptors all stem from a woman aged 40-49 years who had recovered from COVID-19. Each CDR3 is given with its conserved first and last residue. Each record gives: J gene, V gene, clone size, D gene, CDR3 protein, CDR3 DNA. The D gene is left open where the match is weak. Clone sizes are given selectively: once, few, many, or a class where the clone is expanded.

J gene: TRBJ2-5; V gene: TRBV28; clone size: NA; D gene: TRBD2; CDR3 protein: CASSPSSGGAETQYF; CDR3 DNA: TGTGCCAGCAGTCCTTCCTCCGGGGGGGCGGAGACCCAGTACTTC
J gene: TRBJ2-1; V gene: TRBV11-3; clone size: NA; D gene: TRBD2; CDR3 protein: CAIRGDNNEQFF; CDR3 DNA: TGTGCCATTCGGGGGGATAACAATGAGCAGTTCTTC
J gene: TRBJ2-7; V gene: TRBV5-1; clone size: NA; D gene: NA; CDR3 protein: CASSPQGGRSYEQYF; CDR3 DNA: TGCGCCAGCAGCCCGCAGGGGGGCAGATCCTACGAGCAGTACTTC
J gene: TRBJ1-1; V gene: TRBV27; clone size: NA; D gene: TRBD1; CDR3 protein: CASSSHRGRGNTEAFF; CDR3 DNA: TGTGCCAGCAGTTCACATAGGGGGCGAGGGAACACTGAAGCTTTCTTT
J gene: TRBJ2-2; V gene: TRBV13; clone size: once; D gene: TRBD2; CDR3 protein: CASSPQSGGLAGELFF; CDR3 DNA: TGTGCCAGCAGCCCCCAGAGCGGGGGCCTTGCCGGGGAGCTGTTTTTT
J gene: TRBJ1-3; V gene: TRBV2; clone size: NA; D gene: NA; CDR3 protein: CASKPTGPGNTIYF; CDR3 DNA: TGTGCCAGCAAACCTACAGGGCCTGGAAACACCATATATTTT
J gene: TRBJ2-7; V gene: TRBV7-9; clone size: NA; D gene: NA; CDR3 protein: CASSSGQKSSYEQYF; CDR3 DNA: TGTGCCAGCAGCTCAGGACAGAAGAGCTCCTACGAGCAGTACTTC
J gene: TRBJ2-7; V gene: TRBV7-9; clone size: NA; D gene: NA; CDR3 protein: CASSHRDTYEQYF; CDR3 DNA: TGTGCCAGCAGCCACCGGGACACCTACGAGCAGTACTTC
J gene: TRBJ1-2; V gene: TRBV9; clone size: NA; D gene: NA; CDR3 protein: CASSAAGGGIGYTF; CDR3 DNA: TGTGCCAGCAGCGCGGCGGGGGGAGGCATTGGCTACACCTTC
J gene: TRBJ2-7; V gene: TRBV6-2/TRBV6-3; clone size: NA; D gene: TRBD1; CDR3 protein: CASSYSIRTGSYEQYF; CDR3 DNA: TGTGCCAGCAGTTACTCGATACGGACAGGGAGTTACGAGCAGTACTTC
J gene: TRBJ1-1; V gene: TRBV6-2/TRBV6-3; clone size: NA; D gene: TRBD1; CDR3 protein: CASSPLYRGSTEAFF; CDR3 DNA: TGTGCCAGCAGCCCCCTCTACAGGGGCAGTACTGAAGCTTTCTTT
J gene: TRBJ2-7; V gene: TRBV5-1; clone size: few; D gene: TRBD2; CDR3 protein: CASSLPTSGNSYEQYF; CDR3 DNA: TGCGCCAGCAGCTTGCCGACTAGCGGAAACTCCTACGAGCAGTACTTC
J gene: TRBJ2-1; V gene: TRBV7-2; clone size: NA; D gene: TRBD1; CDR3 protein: CASSTDRGPYNEQFF; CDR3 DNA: TGTGCCAGCAGCACCGACAGGGGTCCCTACAATGAGCAGTTCTTC
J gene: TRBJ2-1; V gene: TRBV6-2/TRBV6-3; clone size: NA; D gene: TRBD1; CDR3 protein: CASSTQTGSGGDEQFF; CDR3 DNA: TGTGCCAGCAGTACACAGACAGGGTCGGGCGGAGATGAGCAGTTCTTC
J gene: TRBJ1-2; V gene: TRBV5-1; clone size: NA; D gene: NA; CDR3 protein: CASSLEDSYGYTF; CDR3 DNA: TGCGCCAGCAGCTTGGAAGACAGCTATGGCTACACCTTC
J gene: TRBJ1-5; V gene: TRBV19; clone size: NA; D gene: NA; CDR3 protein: CASSIFFAGVGQPQHF; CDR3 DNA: TGTGCCAGTAGTATATTTTTCGCAGGGGTGGGGCAGCCCCAGCATTTT
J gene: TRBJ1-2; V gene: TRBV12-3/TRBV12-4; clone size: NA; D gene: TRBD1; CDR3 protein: CASSRTGFGYTF; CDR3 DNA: TGTGCCAGCAGCCGGACAGGGTTCGGCTACACCTTC
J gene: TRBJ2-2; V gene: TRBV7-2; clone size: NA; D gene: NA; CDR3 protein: CASSLAGGWTGELFF; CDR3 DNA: TGTGCCAGCAGCTTAGCCGGGGGATGGACCGGGGAGCTGTTTTTT
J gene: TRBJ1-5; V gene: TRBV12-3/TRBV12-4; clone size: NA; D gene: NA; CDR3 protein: CASSLSQNQPQHF; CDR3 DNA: TGTGCCAGCAGTTTATCACAGAATCAGCCCCAGCATTTT
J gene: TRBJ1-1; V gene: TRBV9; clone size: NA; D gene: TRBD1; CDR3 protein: CASSTSGTGFMNTEAFF; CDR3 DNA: TGTGCCAGCAGCACAAGTGGGACAGGGTTCATGAACACTGAAGCTTTCTTT
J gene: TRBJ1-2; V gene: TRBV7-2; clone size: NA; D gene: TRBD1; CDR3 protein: CASSYTAQGEVYGYTF; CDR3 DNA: TGTGCCAGCAGCTACACCGCACAGGGGGAAGTCTATGGCTACACCTTC
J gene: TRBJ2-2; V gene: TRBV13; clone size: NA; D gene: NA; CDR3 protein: CASSLGQGTGELFF; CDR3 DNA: TGTGCCAGCAGCTTAGGTCAGGGGACCGGGGAGCTGTTTTTT
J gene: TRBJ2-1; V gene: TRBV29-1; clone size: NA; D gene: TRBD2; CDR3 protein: CSVITGGGLNEQFF; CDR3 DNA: TGCAGCGTGATAACGGGGGGGGGTTTGAATGAGCAGTTCTTC
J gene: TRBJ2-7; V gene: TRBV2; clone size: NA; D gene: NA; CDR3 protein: CASSDRVIDSEQYF; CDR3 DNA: TGTGCCAGCAGTGATCGTGTTATTGACTCCGAGCAGTACTTC
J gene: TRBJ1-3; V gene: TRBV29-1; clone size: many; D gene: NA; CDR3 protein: CSFVSPGNTIYF; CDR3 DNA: TGCAGCTTCGTCTCTCCTGGAAACACCATATATTTT
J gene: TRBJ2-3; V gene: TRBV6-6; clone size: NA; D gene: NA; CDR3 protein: CASRIDTDTQYF; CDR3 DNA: TGTGCCAGCCGGATAGACACCGATACGCAGTATTTT
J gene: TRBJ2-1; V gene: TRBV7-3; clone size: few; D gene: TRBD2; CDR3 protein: CASSLTGAGGTDEQFF; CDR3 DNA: TGTGCCAGCAGCTTAACTGGAGCGGGGGGGACCGATGAGCAGTTCTTC
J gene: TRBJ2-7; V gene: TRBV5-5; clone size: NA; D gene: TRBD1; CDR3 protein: CASSLLVAGGGYEQYF; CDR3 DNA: TGTGCCAGCAGCTTGTTGGTCGCAGGGGGTGGGTACGAGCAGTACTTC
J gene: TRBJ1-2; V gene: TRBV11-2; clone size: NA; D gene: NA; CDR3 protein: CASSLGRATPDGYTF; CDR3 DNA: TGTGCCAGCAGCTTAGGCAGGGCAACCCCTGATGGCTACACCTTC
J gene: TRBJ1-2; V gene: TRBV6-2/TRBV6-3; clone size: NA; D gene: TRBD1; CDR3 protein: CASSWGQRSGYTF; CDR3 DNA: TGTGCCAGCAGTTGGGGACAGCGGAGTGGCTACACCTTC
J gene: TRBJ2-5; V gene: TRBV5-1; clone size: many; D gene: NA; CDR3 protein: CASSLGLSQETQYF; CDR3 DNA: TGCGCCAGCAGCTTAGGACTCTCCCAAGAGACCCAGTACTTC
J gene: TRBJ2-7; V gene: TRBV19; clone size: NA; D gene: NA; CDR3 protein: CAVAQGGEQYF; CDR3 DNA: TGTGCCGTAGCACAGGGCGGCGAGCAGTACTTC
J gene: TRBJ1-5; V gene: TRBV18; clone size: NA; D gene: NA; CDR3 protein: CASSPFRGAGQPQHF; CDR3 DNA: TGTGCCAGCTCACCATTTCGGGGGGCAGGACAGCCCCAGCATTTT
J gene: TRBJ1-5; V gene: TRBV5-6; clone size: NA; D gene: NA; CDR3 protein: CASSREGLVQPQHF; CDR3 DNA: TGTGCCAGCAGCCGGGAGGGTTTGGTGCAGCCCCAGCATTTT
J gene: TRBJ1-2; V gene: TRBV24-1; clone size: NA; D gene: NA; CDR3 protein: CATSDWSEGGKYGYTF; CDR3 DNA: TGTGCCACCAGTGATTGGTCGGAGGGAGGGAAATATGGCTACACCTTC
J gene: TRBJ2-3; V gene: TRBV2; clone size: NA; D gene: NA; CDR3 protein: CASSGWGEVDTDTQYF; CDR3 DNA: TGTGCCAGCAGTGGATGGGGAGAGGTGGACACAGATACGCAGTATTTT
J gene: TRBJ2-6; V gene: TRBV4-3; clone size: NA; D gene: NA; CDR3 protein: CASSQASPLSGANVLTF; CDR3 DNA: TGCGCCAGCAGCCAAGCTAGTCCCCTCTCTGGGGCCAACGTCCTGACTTTC
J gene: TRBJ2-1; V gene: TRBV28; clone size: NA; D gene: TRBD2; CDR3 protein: CASSLSSGGAYNEQFF; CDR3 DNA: TGTGCCAGCAGTTTATCCAGCGGGGGGGCCTACAATGAGCAGTTCTTC
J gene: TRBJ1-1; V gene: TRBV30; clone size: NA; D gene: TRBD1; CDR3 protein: CAWNGQGREAFF; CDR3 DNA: TGTGCCTGGAACGGACAGGGGCGGGAAGCTTTCTTT
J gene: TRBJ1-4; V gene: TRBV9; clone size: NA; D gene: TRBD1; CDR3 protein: CASSVGTGVNEKLFF; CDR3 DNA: TGTGCCAGCAGCGTAGGGACAGGAGTTAATGAAAAACTGTTTTTT
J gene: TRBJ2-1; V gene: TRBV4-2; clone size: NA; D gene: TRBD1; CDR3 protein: CASSQDLRDRVNEQFF; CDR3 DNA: TGTGCCAGCAGCCAAGATCTCCGGGACAGGGTCAATGAGCAGTTCTTC
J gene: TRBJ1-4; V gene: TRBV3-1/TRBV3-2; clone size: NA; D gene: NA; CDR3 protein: CASSRLQGVATNEKLFF; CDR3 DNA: TGTGCCAGCAGCCGATTACAGGGCGTTGCAACTAATGAAAAACTGTTTTTT
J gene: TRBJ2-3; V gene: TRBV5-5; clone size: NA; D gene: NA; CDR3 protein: CASSLGSGDTQYF; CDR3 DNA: TGTGCCAGCAGCTTGGGGTCGGGGGATACGCAGTATTTT
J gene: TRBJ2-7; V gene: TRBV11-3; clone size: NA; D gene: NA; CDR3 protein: CASSQDNIQYEQYF; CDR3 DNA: TGTGCCAGCAGCCAGGACAATATTCAATACGAGCAGTACTTC
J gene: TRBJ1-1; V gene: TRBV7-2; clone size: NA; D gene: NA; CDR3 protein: CASSLLTDNTEAFF; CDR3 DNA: TGTGCCAGCAGCTTACTGACAGATAACACTGAAGCTTTCTTT
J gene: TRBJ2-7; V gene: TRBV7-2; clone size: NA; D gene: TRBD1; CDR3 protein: CASGRAGGYEQYF; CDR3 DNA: TGTGCCAGCGGGCGGGCAGGGGGCTACGAGCAGTACTTC
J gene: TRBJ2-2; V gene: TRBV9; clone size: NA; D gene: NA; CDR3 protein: CASSGRGNTGELFF; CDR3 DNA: TGTGCCAGCAGCGGTCGGGGGAACACCGGGGAGCTGTTTTTT
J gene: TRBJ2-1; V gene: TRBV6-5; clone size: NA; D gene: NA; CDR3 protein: CASRTGQYNEQFF; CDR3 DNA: TGTGCCAGCAGGACCGGACAATACAATGAGCAGTTCTTC
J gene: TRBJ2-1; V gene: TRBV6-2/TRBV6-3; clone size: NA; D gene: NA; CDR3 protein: CASSADSYNEQFF; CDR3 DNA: TGTGCCAGCAGTGCCGACAGTTACAATGAGCAGTTCTTC
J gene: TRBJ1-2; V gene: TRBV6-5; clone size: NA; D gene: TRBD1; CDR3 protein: CASRDRFNYGYTF; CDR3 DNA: TGTGCCAGCCGGGACAGGTTTAACTATGGCTACACCTTC
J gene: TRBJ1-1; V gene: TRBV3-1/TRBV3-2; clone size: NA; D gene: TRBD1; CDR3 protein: CASSLPTGAGTEAFF; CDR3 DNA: TGTGCCAGCAGCCTGCCGACAGGGGCGGGCACTGAAGCTTTCTTT
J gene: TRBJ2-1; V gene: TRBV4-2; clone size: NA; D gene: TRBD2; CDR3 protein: CASAGLAGTSYNEQFF; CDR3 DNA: TGTGCCAGCGCGGGGCTAGCGGGGACCTCCTACAATGAGCAGTTCTTC
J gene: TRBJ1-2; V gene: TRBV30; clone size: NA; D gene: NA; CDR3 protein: CAWSEGEDMSYGYTF; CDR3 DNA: TGTGCCTGGAGCGAAGGCGAGGACATGAGCTATGGCTACACCTTC
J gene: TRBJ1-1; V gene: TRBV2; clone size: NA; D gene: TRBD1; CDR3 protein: CASGGTGKNTEAFF; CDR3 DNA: TGTGCCAGCGGAGGGACAGGGAAGAACACTGAAGCTTTCTTT